This T cell receptor (beta chain) was observed in a study of Ad26.COV2.S vaccination and SARS-CoV-2 variants. As to this clone: The antigen is not known.

Study-level points and caveats: Substantial breadth was reportedly displayed by spike-specific CD8+ and CD4+ T cell responses after vaccination.

Indicated treatment: roughly 18 received Ad26.COV2.S at low or high dose, single or two shots; roughly five received placebo; per-sample allocation not given. Sampling took place 63 days after the first vaccine or placebo injection. Sequenced by immunoSEQ multiplex PCR; TCRdb stores in-frame clones only, minus some. The table has about 320,000 clones, roughly 84% seen once. The CDR3 spans 14 residues. V lost 5 bases to trimming and J lost 2 bases, with 7 bases between them. Per germline, CDR1 LNHNV and CDR2 YYDKDF (reference sequence). J is TRBJ1-6 and V is TRBV15; D not certain. This specimen was peripheral blood, taken in a trial of Ad26.COV2.S vaccine versus placebo. The sequence derives from a person between 18 and 65 years old who received the Ad26.COV2.S COVID-19 vaccine or a placebo. The CDR3 DNA reads TGTGCCACCAGCTTAGACGCCTATAATTCACCCCTCCACTTT. It specifies CATSLDAYNSPLHF.